Following are 21 T cell receptor beta chains from one sample sequenced in a study of blood T cell repertoires in COVID-19. Using immunoSEQ multiplex PCR, the repertoire was profiled, and TCRdb retains in-frame clones only, with some absent. The repertoire holds 98,000 or so clones, with 90% to 95% as singletons. Sequences were obtained from peripheral blood. The receptors were gathered from a human donor in a cohort sampled during active COVID-19.

The chain employs TRBV7-8 and TRBJ2-1; D may be TRBD2 (5 bases). The CDR3 extends over 14 amino acids. V was shortened by 0 bases and J by 10 bases, with 13 bases between the two germline ends. Germline values: CDR1 SGHVS, CDR2 FQNEAQ. CDR3 bases: TGTGCCAGCAGCTTAGCGGTGGGAGAGGTCGAGCAGTTCTTC. Its translation is CASSLAVGEVEQFF.

The chain carries TRBV4-3 and TRBJ1-6; 9 nucleotides align to TRBD1. The CDR3 extends over 18 amino acids. Germline V gene lookup returns CDR1 LGHNA and CDR2 YSLEER. V dropped 0 bases and J dropped 7; count of bases not matched to a gene: 10. CDR3 bases: TGCGCCAGCAGCCAAGATGGTTTACAGGGGGCTAAGAATTCACCCCTCCACTTT. It specifies CASSQDGLQGAKNSPLHF.

The CDR3 DNA reads TGCAGCGTTGAGTTGAGGTTTAGGACTGAAGCTTTCTTT. Translated, it gives CSVELRFRTEAFF. This sequence joins TRBV29-1 and TRBJ1-1; D uncertain. The V end was cut by 3 bases, the J end by 5 bases, with 13 bases between. CDR3 length: 13 residues. Germline CDR1 reads SQVTM; CDR2 reads ANQGSEA. The full variable domain, with the rest looked up from reference TRBV29-1 and TRBJ1-1, is SAVISQKPSRDICQRGTSLTIQCQVDSQVTMMFWYRQQPGQSLTLIATANQGSEATYESGFVIDKFPISRPNLTFSTLTVSNMSPEDSSIYLCSVELRFRTEAFFGQGTRLTVV.

This chain links TRBV10-3 with TRBJ2-7; TRBD2 might be the D (6 bases). Germline V gene lookup returns CDR1 ENHRY and CDR2 SYGVKD. The V end lost 3 bases, the J end lost 6 bases, and 9 bases lay between the germline ends. This CDR3 is 12 amino acids long. The CDR3 sequence: CAISDSGGEQYF. CDR3 in DNA: TGTGCCATCAGTGACTCCGGGGGCGAGCAGTACTTC.

This clone is a singleton in its sample. V usage is TRBV5-6 and J usage is TRBJ2-5; D is unclear. The germline CDR1 and CDR2 sequences are SGHDT and YYEEEE. Trimming left V 4 bases short and J 5 bases short, with 12 bases between. The CDR3 sequence is 13 residues long. The CDR3 here is CASSLSLGETQYF. As DNA, the CDR3 is TGTGCCAGCAGCCTTTCCCTGGGCGAGACCCAGTACTTC.

The rearrangement uses TRBV10-3 and TRBJ2-7, with 7 bases identical to TRBD1. V lost 0 bases, J lost 5 bases, and 10 bases stayed unmatched. The CDR3 has 16 amino acids. The germline V gene encodes CDR1 ENHRY and CDR2 SYGVKD. Here the CDR3 DNA reads TGTGCCATCAGTGAGTCGAACCAGAGGGGGCCGCACGAGCAGTACTTC. Translating it yields CAISESNQRGPHEQYF.

The rearrangement links TRBV12-3 or TRBV12-4 to TRBJ2-7; D is unresolved. The ends were cut back, 4 bases at V and 6 bases at J, with 10 bases in the middle. CDR3 length: 12 amino acids. The CDR3 region has the DNA TGTGCCAGCAGTTCCGCCGTCGGCGAGCAGTACTTC. Translating it yields CASSSAVGEQYF.

The V call is TRBV6-5, the J call TRBJ1-5; D unclear. This CDR3 is built from 10 residues. Trimming removed 11 bases at V and 7 bases at J, with 9 bases between. Germline CDR1 MNHEY, CDR2 SVGAGI. CDR3 coding DNA: TGTGCCGCGGGCCTCCAGCCCCAGCATTTT. Its translation: CAAGLQPQHF.

V and J are TRBV19 and TRBJ2-2; D call uncertain. V was shortened by 5 bases and J by 3 bases, with 10 bases between the two germline ends. CDR1 LNHDA and CDR2 SQIVND come from the germline V gene (reference sequence). This CDR3 has 14 residues. Written as DNA, the CDR3 is TGTGCCAGTAGTTTCCCCCTCTACACCGGGGAGCTGTTTTTT. It encodes CASSFPLYTGELFF.

The chain recombines TRBV7-2 with TRBJ2-5; a possible D gene is TRBD2 (5 bases). Per germline, CDR1 SGHTA and CDR2 FQGNSA. V lost 3 bases and J lost 5, with 28 bases in between. The CDR3 spans 19 residues. CDR3: CASSLLQYSSSRRYETQYF. The CDR3 DNA reads TGTGCCAGCAGCTTGTTACAGTATTCTTCTAGCCGACGATATGAGACCCAGTACTTC. The variable domain in full, with the rest retrieved from reference TRBV7-2 and TRBJ2-5, is GAGVSQSPSNKVTEKGKDVELRCDPISGHTALYWYRQSLGQGLEFLIYFQGNSAPDKSGLPSDRFSAERTGGSVSTLTIQRTQQEDSAVYLCASSLLQYSSSRRYETQYFGPGTRLLVL.

V gene TRBV6-6 combines with J gene TRBJ1-4, with a weak D call TRBD1 (6 bases). This CDR3 spans 15 amino acids. Trimming removed 6 bases at V and 5 bases at J, with 16 bases between. CDR1 and CDR2 from the germline V gene are MNHNY and SVGAGI (reference sequence). Here the CDR3 DNA reads TGTGCCAGCAGACTTACGGACAGCCCAAATGAAAAACTGTTTTTT. Its translation: CASRLTDSPNEKLFF.

The J gene is TRBJ2-2, the V gene TRBV28, with D possibly TRBD2 on 8 matching bases. V lost 7 bases to trimming and J lost 4 bases, with 16 bases between them. The CDR3 consists of 15 residues. The germline V gene encodes CDR1 MDHEN and CDR2 SYDVKM. CDR3 in DNA: TGTGCCAGCAAATACAGGGGACTAGGCACCGGGGAGCTGTTTTTT. Its protein product is CASKYRGLGTGELFF.

The chain joins TRBV9 to TRBJ1-3; D ambiguous. The CDR3 spans 14 residues. The V and J ends lost 0 bases and 2 bases respectively, with 6 bases between them. Germline lookup yields CDR1 SGDLS and CDR2 YYNGEE. In nucleotides, the CDR3 is TGTGCCAGCAGCGTAGCCGGGGCTGGAAACACCATATATTTT. It encodes CASSVAGAGNTIYF. Drawing the rest from reference TRBV9 and TRBJ1-3, the complete variable domain is DSGVTQTPKHLITATGQRVTLRCSPRSGDLSVYWYQQSLDQGLQFLIQYYNGEERAKGNILERFSAQQFPDLHSELNLSSLELGDSALYFCASSVAGAGNTIYFGEGSWLTVV.

The J gene is TRBJ1-4, the V gene TRBV3-1 (or the pseudogene TRBV3-2); 8 nucleotides match TRBD1. J was trimmed by 8 bases and V by 2 bases; bases with no gene match: 7. CDR3 size: 15 residues. Germline CDR1 LGHDT, CDR2 YNNKEL (reference sequence). The CDR3 coding sequence is TGTGCCAGCAGCCAAACAGGGGGGGTAAGAGAAAAACTGTTTTTT. Amino acid sequence: CASSQTGGVREKLFF.

This rearrangement joins TRBV7-9 to TRBJ2-7; D might be TRBD2 (6 bases). V was trimmed by 5 bases and J by 5 bases, leaving 13 bases between them. Per the germline V gene, CDR1 is SEHNR and CDR2 is FQNEAQ (reference sequence). The CDR3 is 13 amino acids. CDR3 DNA: TGTGCCAGCAGCGTCGGGAGCCTTGACGAGCAGTACTTC. This codes for CASSVGSLDEQYF.

The chain couples TRBV7-9 to TRBJ2-3; the match to TRBD1 covers 7 bases. The J segment lost 1 base and the V segment lost 4 bases, leaving 2 bases of the junction unmatched. The germline V gene has CDR1 SEHNR and CDR2 FQNEAQ (reference sequence). The CDR3 spans 14 residues. The DNA for the CDR3 is TGTGCCAGCAGCTCAGGGACAGGCACAGATACGCAGTATTTT. This encodes CASSSGTGTDTQYF.

This clone was counted once. The gene calls are TRBV12-3 or TRBV12-4 and TRBJ2-7; 10 nucleotides line up with TRBD1. Trimming removed 5 bases from V and 3 bases from J; junction bases left unmatched: 1. This CDR3 spans 13 amino acids. CDR3 loop: CASSGDRGYEQYF. In DNA, the CDR3 is TGTGCCAGCAGTGGGGACAGGGGCTACGAGCAGTACTTC.

This chain connects TRBV7-2 to TRBJ1-6; the match to TRBD1 covers 7 bases. The CDR3 extends over 14 amino acids. Germline trimming cut 5 bases from V and 9 bases from J; bases unmatched to any gene: 7. Germline assignment: CDR1 SGHTA and CDR2 FQGNSA. CDR3 loop: CASSIDRVGSPLHF. The CDR3 DNA reads TGTGCCAGCAGCATAGACAGGGTTGGTTCACCCCTCCACTTT.

The chain carries TRBV6-2 or TRBV6-3 and TRBJ2-7, with D perhaps matching TRBD2 (5 bases). The CDR3 runs to 16 residues. Per the germline V gene, CDR1 is MNHEY and CDR2 is SVGEGT. V lost 6 bases to trimming and J lost 1 base, with 19 bases between them. The CDR3 is CASSPLQLGYSYEQYF. The CDR3, as DNA: TGTGCCAGCAGCCCTCTACAACTAGGGTATTCCTACGAGCAGTACTTC.

The chain links TRBV6-5 to TRBJ2-3, with 9 bases identical to TRBD1. The CDR3 covers 13 residues. V dropped 8 bases and J dropped 4; count of bases not matched to a gene: 4. Germline CDR1 is MNHEY and CDR2 is SVGAGI. The CDR3 sequence is CASGWTGADTQYF. The CDR3 nucleotides read TGTGCCAGCGGGTGGACAGGGGCAGATACGCAGTATTTT.

The chain joins TRBV6-5 to TRBJ1-2; TRBD1 agrees at 8 bases. The CDR3 contains 15 residues. V shed 0 bases, J shed 8 bases, and the junction held 8 bases outside the gene matches. Germline assignment: CDR1 MNHEY and CDR2 SVGAGI. The DNA for the CDR3 is TGTGCCAGCAGTTACTCGAGTCAGGGGGCGGGAGGCTACACCTTC. Amino acid sequence: CASSYSSQGAGGYTF.